Presented here are 6 T cell receptor beta chains from one specimen sequenced in a study of brain T cells in children with intractable seizures. Sequencing used immunoSEQ multiplex PCR; TCRdb keeps in-frame clones, though not all of them. The table includes around 340,000 clones, 93% detected once. Sample time point: blood from clinic visit 5 months post-surgery; TSC patient then seizure free. The material sequenced was peripheral blood, taken 5 to 6 months after surgery. These receptors came from a boy younger than two with tuberous sclerosis and intractable seizures.

The chain employs TRBV6-1 and TRBJ2-7; D call uncertain. The CDR3 runs 12 residues. V dropped 2 bases and J dropped 3 bases, with 5 bases sitting between them. CDR1 is MNHNS, CDR2 SASEGT, per germline. CDR3 DNA sequence: TGTGCCAGCAGTGAACTCTTCTACGAGCAGTACTTC. It specifies CASSELFYEQYF.

This clone was seen only once. The rearrangement uses TRBV29-1 and TRBJ2-2; 12 bases fit TRBD1. The V and J ends lost 7 bases and 3 bases, in that order; junction bases with no gene match: 3. The CDR3 has 14 residues. Germline V lookup: CDR1 SQVTM, CDR2 ANQGSEA. CDR3 bases: TGCAGCGCCCGGGACAGGGGGCACACCGGGGAGCTGTTTTTT. It codes for CSARDRGHTGELFF.

The V gene is TRBV19, the J gene TRBJ1-1; D gene uncertain. This CDR3 is 12 amino acids long. CDR1 is LNHDA and CDR2 is SQIVND in the germline V gene (reference sequence). Trimming shortened V by 3 bases and J by 5 bases, and 7 bases separated the two germline ends. CDR3 sequence: CASSISRTEAFF. The CDR3 DNA is TGTGCCAGTAGTATCAGTAGGACTGAAGCTTTCTTT.

The rearrangement links TRBV10-3 to TRBJ2-5; D ambiguous. Germline V gene lookup returns CDR1 ENHRY and CDR2 SYGVKD. V was clipped by 0 bases and J by 2 bases, with 4 bases between them. The CDR3 totals 13 residues. For the CDR3, the DNA is TGTGCCATCAGTGAGTCGACGCAAGAGACCCAGTACTTC. Translated: CAISESTQETQYF.

The V gene is TRBV4-1, the J gene TRBJ1-6; D gene ambiguous. CDR1 MGHRA and CDR2 YSYEKL come from the germline V gene. Trimming took 6 bases from V and 0 from J, leaving 15 bases between them. The CDR3 is 17 amino acids. CDR3 sequence reads: CASSPGPPTSYNSPLHF. As DNA, the CDR3 is TGCGCCAGCAGTCCCGGGCCGCCAACCTCCTATAATTCACCCCTCCACTTT.

The chain links TRBV7-3 to TRBJ2-1, with 8 bases identical to TRBD2. After removal of 3 bases from V and 3 bases from J, the junction contained 10 bases not matched to a gene. Per germline, CDR1 SGHTA and CDR2 FQGTGA. There are 17 residues in the CDR3. DNA for the CDR3: TGTGCCAGCAGCTTCGGGAGGGCGGGACTTATCTACAATGAGCAGTTCTTC. It yields the protein CASSFGRAGLIYNEQFF.